Following are 10 T cell receptor beta chains from one sample sequenced in a study of shared clonotypes between healthy human individuals. Assay: immunoSEQ multiplex PCR; the TCRdb copy retains only in-frame clones and omits some. Among approximately 940,000 clones listed, 76% were seen once. The source material was memory CD4+ T cells sorted from blood. As to subset: CD45RA-negative fraction. These receptors came from a man younger than 35 in good health.

About this clone: This sample also contains other DNA sequences that code for the same CDR3. The chain employs TRBV18 and TRBJ2-1; no clear D gene. CDR1 and CDR2 (germline): KGHSH, LQKENI. The CDR3 is 14 residues long. Trimming took off 2 bases at V and 0 bases at J, with 5 bases between the two ends. The CDR3 protein is CASSPRDSYNEQFF. The CDR3 coding sequence is TGTGCCAGCTCACCAAGGGACTCCTACAATGAGCAGTTCTTC.

The rearrangement links TRBV10-2 to TRBJ2-7, with TRBD2 matching over 8 bases. This CDR3 has 15 amino acids. The trim removed 4 bases at V and 0 bases at J, leaving 5 bases unmatched. Germline CDR1 reads WSHSY; CDR2 reads SAAADI. Written as DNA, the CDR3 is TGCGCCAGCAGTGGACTAGCGAAAAGCTCCTACGAGCAGTACTTC. This codes for CASSGLAKSSYEQYF.

The V call is TRBV9, the J call TRBJ1-6; D is perhaps TRBD1 (6 bases). Germline-derived CDR1 and CDR2 are SGDLS and YYNGEE. The CDR3 sequence is 16 residues long. Trimming cost V 3 bases and J 5 bases, with 15 bases left between them. CDR3 residues: CASSAPGGGHNSPLHF. CDR3 bases: TGTGCCAGCAGCGCACCTGGGGGGGGGCATAATTCACCCCTCCACTTT.

The CDR3 sequence: CASSLSTTNEKLFF. Here the CDR3 DNA reads TGTGCCAGCAGCTTATCGACAACTAATGAAAAACTGTTTTTT. This chain uses TRBV11-2 with TRBJ1-4; D gene uncertain. The V gene lost 2 bases and the J gene lost 0 bases, with 4 bases spanning the gap. The V gene's germline CDR1 is SGHAT and CDR2 FQNNGV. The CDR3 sequence is 14 residues long.

This chain uses TRBV2 with TRBJ2-5; D uncertain. The CDR3 has 11 amino acids. From germline, CDR1 is SNHLY and CDR2 FYNNEI. V was clipped by 5 bases and J by 4 bases, with 5 bases between them. CDR3 sequence reads: CASSLLETQYF. Written as DNA, the CDR3 is TGTGCCAGCAGTTTATTAGAGACCCAGTACTTC.

This chain joins TRBV5-1 and TRBJ2-6; weak D call: TRBD2 (5 bases). V gave up 4 bases and J gave up 2 bases, with 10 bases separating them. The CDR3 has 15 amino acids. Germline CDR1 SGHRS, CDR2 YFSETQ. CDR3 sequence: CASSRGSPGANVLTF. Written as DNA, the CDR3 is TGCGCCAGCAGCCGGGGTTCCCCTGGGGCCAACGTCCTGACTTTC.

A remark on this clone: At one end the junction does not follow the germline gene, possibly because of a read error. The V and J genes are TRBV15 and TRBJ1-5; D remains ambiguous. CDR3 length equals 13 residues. CDR1 LNHNV and CDR2 YYDKDF come from the germline V gene (reference sequence). The CDR3 region is CATSGDPNQPQHF. In nucleotides, the CDR3 is TGTGCCACCAGCGGAGACCCTAATCAGCCCCAGCATTTT.

The rearrangement uses TRBV5-1 and TRBJ2-5; 10 bases match TRBD2. J gave up 2 bases and V 4 bases, and 2 bases lay outside the gene matches. Per germline, CDR1 SGHRS and CDR2 YFSETQ. This CDR3 spans 14 amino acids. CDR3 amino acids: CASSAAGGQETQYF. DNA of the CDR3: TGCGCCAGCAGCGCAGCGGGGGGGCAAGAGACCCAGTACTTC.

The chain combines TRBV6-6 with TRBJ2-2; maybe TRBD1 (6 bases). The V and J ends lost 6 bases and 8 bases respectively, with 19 bases between them. The germline V gene has CDR1 MNHNY and CDR2 SVGAGI (reference sequence). The CDR3 is made up of 15 amino acids. This CDR3 is CASSDDTGRRGELFF. The CDR3 region has the DNA TGTGCCAGCAGCGATGATACAGGGCGTAGGGGGGAGCTGTTTTTT.

This sequence joins TRBV10-2 and TRBJ2-5; D unresolved. Trimming stripped 10 bases from V and 7 bases from J, with 22 bases between. This CDR3 has 14 residues. Germline V gives CDR1 WSHSY, CDR2 SAAADI. The chain's CDR3 is CATNPSGSHTTQYF. The CDR3 nucleotides are TGCGCCACCAATCCCTCGGGTAGTCACACGACCCAGTACTTC.